Listed below are T cell receptor beta chains from one sample, sequenced in a study of spatial heterogeneity in lung cancer. One entry per CDR3 protein, called by TCRdb with MiXCR from the 5' RACE reads. The sample lists 95,000 to 120,000 distinct CDR3 sequences, roughly 10% occurring once. Sequenced here: PBMCs, sampled at follow-up. These receptors were taken from a female donor with early-stage non-small cell lung cancer. The CDR3 runs from the conserved cysteine through the conserved F or W. The D gene is left open where the match is weak. Some rows mark clone size as missing; the rest say once, few, many or name a class of expanded clone.

CDR3aa: CASSAGVTNNSPLHF
CDR3nt: TGTGCCAGCAGCGCGGGGGTGACTAATAATTCACCCCTCCACTTT
abundance: NA
v_gene: TRBV9
j_gene: TRBJ1-6
d_gene: NA

CDR3aa: CASSTSGTSVPNEQFF
CDR3nt: TGTGCCAGCAGTACTTCCGGGACTAGCGTCCCCAATGAGCAGTTCTTC
abundance: many
v_gene: TRBV6-2/TRBV6-3
j_gene: TRBJ2-1
d_gene: TRBD2

CDR3aa: CASRVSGSSYNEQFF
CDR3nt: TGTGCCAGCAGAGTGAGCGGGAGCTCCTACAATGAGCAGTTCTTC
abundance: few
v_gene: TRBV6-5
j_gene: TRBJ2-1
d_gene: TRBD2

CDR3aa: CASIRPGQGYGYTF
CDR3nt: TGTGCCAGCATCCGACCGGGACAGGGCTATGGCTACACCTTC
abundance: few
v_gene: TRBV7-7
j_gene: TRBJ1-2
d_gene: TRBD1

CDR3aa: CASSSIFGRLDTQYF
CDR3nt: TGTGCCAGCAGTTCTATCTTTGGGAGGCTGGATACGCAGTATTTT
abundance: many
v_gene: TRBV12-3/TRBV12-4
j_gene: TRBJ2-3
d_gene: NA

CDR3aa: CASSRSILDTIYF
CDR3nt: TGTGCCAGTAGTAGGAGTATCTTAGACACCATATATTTT
abundance: NA
v_gene: TRBV19
j_gene: TRBJ1-3
d_gene: NA

CDR3aa: CSVDGVGYTF
CDR3nt: TGCAGCGTTGATGGGGTTGGCTACACCTTC
abundance: NA
v_gene: TRBV29-1
j_gene: TRBJ1-2
d_gene: NA

CDR3aa: CASRRTREQFF
CDR3nt: TGTGCCAGCAGACGGACACGCGAGCAGTTCTTC
abundance: NA
v_gene: TRBV12-3/TRBV12-4
j_gene: TRBJ2-1
d_gene: NA

CDR3aa: CASSVGLAGGNEQFF
CDR3nt: TGTGCCAGCTCCGTGGGACTAGCGGGGGGCAATGAGCAGTTCTTC
abundance: NA
v_gene: TRBV28
j_gene: TRBJ2-1
d_gene: TRBD2

CDR3aa: CASSLGSGTAQYNEQFF
CDR3nt: TGTGCCAGCAGCTTAGGGTCCGGGACAGCACAATACAATGAGCAGTTCTTC
abundance: many
v_gene: TRBV11-1
j_gene: TRBJ2-1
d_gene: TRBD1

CDR3aa: CAWSPDRNQPQHF
CDR3nt: TGTGCCTGGAGCCCGGACAGAAATCAGCCCCAGCATTTT
abundance: many
v_gene: TRBV30
j_gene: TRBJ1-5
d_gene: NA

CDR3aa: CASSQGRDEQFF
CDR3nt: TGTGCCAGCAGCCAAGGGAGGGATGAGCAGTTCTTC
abundance: NA
v_gene: TRBV3-1
j_gene: TRBJ2-1
d_gene: NA

CDR3aa: CASRRAGRSDTQYF
CDR3nt: TGTGCCAGCAGACGAGCGGGACGGTCAGATACGCAGTATTTT
abundance: many
v_gene: TRBV27
j_gene: TRBJ2-3
d_gene: TRBD2

CDR3aa: CAWSVLISNSPLHF
CDR3nt: TGTGCCTGGAGTGTACTTATCTCAAATTCACCCCTCCACTTT
abundance: few
v_gene: TRBV30
j_gene: TRBJ1-6
d_gene: NA

CDR3aa: CASSAYPGISNQPQHF
CDR3nt: TGTGCCAGCAGCGCCTACCCAGGGATTAGCAATCAGCCCCAGCATTTT
abundance: NA
v_gene: TRBV3-1
j_gene: TRBJ1-5
d_gene: NA

CDR3aa: CASSFAQGFNEKLFF
CDR3nt: TGTGCCAGTAGTTTCGCCCAGGGCTTTAATGAAAAACTGTTTTTT
abundance: NA
v_gene: TRBV19
j_gene: TRBJ1-4
d_gene: NA

CDR3aa: CASSPRLAFGRQYF
CDR3nt: TGTGCCAGCAGTCCCAGACTAGCTTTTGGTAGGCAGTACTTC
abundance: few
v_gene: TRBV28
j_gene: TRBJ2-7
d_gene: TRBD2

CDR3aa: CAWRGQPGTEAFF
CDR3nt: TGTGCCTGGAGGGGACAGCCAGGGACTGAAGCTTTCTTT
abundance: NA
v_gene: TRBV30
j_gene: TRBJ1-1
d_gene: TRBD1

CDR3aa: CASSRKTRTYNEQFF
CDR3nt: TGTGCCAGCAGCAGAAAGACAAGGACCTACAATGAGCAGTTCTTC
abundance: NA
v_gene: TRBV21-1
j_gene: TRBJ2-1
d_gene: NA

CDR3aa: CASSGQGSYYYEQYF
CDR3nt: TGTGCCAGCAGTGGGCAGGGGTCATATTACTACGAGCAGTACTTC
abundance: NA
v_gene: TRBV27
j_gene: TRBJ2-7
d_gene: NA

CDR3aa: CASSERDRASGELFF
CDR3nt: TGCGCCAGCAGCGAACGGGACAGGGCATCCGGGGAGCTGTTTTTT
abundance: NA
v_gene: TRBV5-1
j_gene: TRBJ2-2
d_gene: TRBD1

CDR3aa: CASSPPRQGIAYEQYF
CDR3nt: TGTGCCAGCTCACCACCGAGACAGGGGATTGCCTACGAGCAGTACTTC
abundance: once
v_gene: TRBV18
j_gene: TRBJ2-7
d_gene: TRBD1

CDR3aa: CASSLWGLMNTEAFF
CDR3nt: TGCGCCAGCAGCTTGTGGGGGCTCATGAACACTGAAGCTTTCTTT
abundance: few
v_gene: TRBV5-1
j_gene: TRBJ1-1
d_gene: NA

CDR3aa: CASSFSGGSEAFF
CDR3nt: TGTGCCAGCAGCTTCTCAGGGGGGTCCGAAGCTTTCTTT
abundance: few
v_gene: TRBV7-9
j_gene: TRBJ1-1
d_gene: TRBD1